These 28 T cell receptor beta chains were all obtained from the same sample, sequenced in a study of blood T cell repertoires in COVID-19. Clones were sequenced by immunoSEQ multiplex PCR, and TCRdb holds only the in-frame ones, with some missing. The sample consists of 50,000 to 70,000 clones, about 91% of them appearing once. Sequencing was done on a sample of peripheral blood. The receptors shown here come from a man aged 55 to 70 with acute or convalescent COVID-19.

V usage is TRBV5-1 and J usage is TRBJ2-7, with 9 positions matching TRBD2. Trimming cost V 4 bases and J 5 bases; bases outside gene matches: 13. CDR1 is SGHRS and CDR2 is YFSETQ in the germline V gene. This CDR3 comprises 16 residues. In DNA, the CDR3 is TGCGCCAGCAGCCCCGCGGGAGGGGGCGCCCCAGACGAGCAGTACTTC. Its protein is CASSPAGGGAPDEQYF.

The CDR3 protein is CASSVARTVGTDTQYF. CDR3 bases: TGTGCCAGCAGCGTAGCTAGAACGGTAGGCACAGATACGCAGTATTTT. This chain links TRBV9 with TRBJ2-3; no firm D call. Per germline, CDR1 SGDLS and CDR2 YYNGEE. The CDR3 runs 16 residues. V was cut by 0 bases and J by 1 base, with 12 bases left in between.

This rearrangement joins TRBV3-1 (or the pseudogene TRBV3-2) to TRBJ2-1; 10 nucleotides line up with TRBD2. The CDR3 runs to 15 residues. Germline V gene sequence: CDR1 LGHDT, CDR2 YNNKEL (reference sequence). The V segment lost 0 bases and the J segment 12 bases; nucleotides outside the gene matches: 8. The CDR3 DNA sequence: TGTGCCAGCAGCCAAGAAGGGGTAGCGGGAGGTTCGCAGTTCTTC. This gives the protein CASSQEGVAGGSQFF.

This chain connects TRBV27 to TRBJ2-5, with D maybe TRBD2 (5 bases). This CDR3 comprises 13 residues. V lost 4 bases and J 5 bases, leaving 11 bases between the germline ends. Germline values: CDR1 MNHEY, CDR2 SMNVEV (reference sequence). DNA of the CDR3: TGTGCCAGCAGTTCGTTCTGGGAGGAGACCCAGTACTTC. Translation gives CASSSFWEETQYF.

The chain combines TRBV19 with TRBJ2-5, with TRBD2 identical over 8 bases. After removal of 3 bases from V and 1 base from J, the junction contained 7 bases not matched to a gene. Germline V gene sequence: CDR1 LNHDA, CDR2 SQIVND (reference sequence). The CDR3 covers 16 residues. The CDR3 region is CASSISLTSVQETQYF. CDR3 nucleotide sequence: TGTGCCAGTAGTATCTCCTTGACTAGCGTCCAAGAGACCCAGTACTTC.

The DNA for the CDR3 is TGTGCCAGCAGCTTAGACACGGTTTCCTATGGCTACACCTTC. Amino acid sequence: CASSLDTVSYGYTF. The chain links TRBV11-3 to TRBJ1-2; D is unresolved. The CDR3 runs to 14 residues. The V and J ends lost 0 bases and 4 bases respectively, with 9 bases between them. Germline V lookup: CDR1 SGHNT, CDR2 YENEEA. Full variable domain (remainder filled in from reference TRBV11-3 and TRBJ1-2): EAGVVQSPRYKIIEKKQPVAFWCNPISGHNTLYWYLQNLGQGPELLIRYENEEAVDDSQLPKDRFSAERLKGVDSTLKIQPAELGDSAVYLCASSLDTVSYGYTFGSGTRLTVV.

In this sample, this clone turned up a few times. This chain links TRBV5-4 with TRBJ2-3, with 8 positions matching TRBD1. Trimming removed 2 bases from V and 3 bases from J; junction bases left unmatched: 5. This CDR3 comprises 15 residues. Per the germline V gene, CDR1 is SGHNT and CDR2 is YYREEE (reference sequence). DNA for the CDR3: TGTGCCAGCAGCTTCGACAGGGGCCGGACAGATACGCAGTATTTT. This codes for CASSFDRGRTDTQYF.

The chain employs TRBV5-1 and TRBJ2-5; 7 nucleotides match TRBD2. The CDR3 extends over 14 amino acids. Germline CDR1 SGHRS, CDR2 YFSETQ. V lost 4 bases to trimming and J lost 4 bases; unmatched junction nucleotides: 7. CDR3 in amino acids: CASSLGGGSETQYF. CDR3 nucleotide sequence: TGCGCCAGCAGCCTGGGGGGAGGGTCAGAGACCCAGTACTTC.

In its sample, this clone was seen once. The V call is TRBV9, the J call TRBJ2-1, with TRBD2 matching 9 bases. Germline V gene sequence: CDR1 SGDLS, CDR2 YYNGEE. CDR3 length: 16 amino acids. After removal of 0 bases from V and 9 bases from J, the junction contained 10 bases not matched to a gene. In nucleotides, the CDR3 is TGTGCCAGCAGCGTAGTAGGCGGGAGGGCAGGGTTTGAGCAGTTCTTC. Its protein is CASSVVGGRAGFEQFF.

The CDR3 region is CASSQPTGYGQETQYF. The CDR3 region has the DNA TGTGCCAGCAGCCAACCGACAGGGTATGGCCAAGAGACCCAGTACTTC. This chain connects TRBV14 to TRBJ2-5; TRBD1 agrees at 7 bases. The germline gives CDR1 SGHDN, CDR2 FVKESK. Losses at the gene ends were 2 bases for V and 1 base for J; bases not matched to a gene: 7. This CDR3 is built from 16 residues. The full variable domain, in which reference TRBV14 and TRBJ2-5 provide the parts outside the CDR3, is EAGVTQFPSHSVIEKGQTVTLRCDPISGHDNLYWYRRVMGKEIKFLLHFVKESKQDESGMPNNRFLAERTGGTYSTLKVQPAELEDSGVYFCASSQPTGYGQETQYFGPGTRLLVL.

The chain links TRBV10-3 to TRBJ1-2, with 10 positions matching TRBD1. The CDR3 loop spans 14 amino acids. Germline assignment: CDR1 ENHRY and CDR2 SYGVKD. Trimming removed 8 bases from V and 4 bases from J; junction bases left unmatched: 7. CDR3 region: CAIQKGDRGYGYTF. CDR3 DNA sequence: TGTGCCATCCAAAAGGGGGACAGGGGCTATGGCTACACCTTC.

The chain carries TRBV6-5 and TRBJ2-2, with D possibly matching TRBD1 (7 bases). The germline V gene encodes CDR1 MNHEY and CDR2 SVGAGI. The length of the CDR3 is 13 residues. V was shortened by 7 bases and J by 6 bases, with 12 bases between the two germline ends. Here the CDR3 reads CASTRGAAGELFF. The CDR3 DNA is TGTGCCAGCACCAGGGGGGCAGCCGGGGAGCTGTTTTTT.

The chain is built from TRBV11-3 and TRBJ2-1; 11 nucleotides agree with TRBD2. CDR1 is SGHNT, CDR2 YENEEA, per germline. The CDR3 contains 15 residues. With V trimmed by 5 bases and J by 8 bases, 8 bases remained unmatched. Here the CDR3 DNA reads TGTGCCAGCAGCCCAAGGACTAGCGGGCCCGATGAGCAGTTCTTC. This gives the protein CASSPRTSGPDEQFF.

The table lists this clone with a few counts. This chain links TRBV6-2 or TRBV6-3 with TRBJ1-1; 7 bases are a match to TRBD1. The CDR3 loop spans 13 amino acids. CDR1 and CDR2 from the germline V gene are MNHEY and SVGEGT. J was trimmed by 7 bases and V by 1 base; bases with no gene match: 3. For the CDR3, the DNA is TGTGCCAGCAGTTACTACAGGGGAAGTGAAGCTTTCTTT. Translated, it gives CASSYYRGSEAFF.

The chain is built from TRBV7-2 and TRBJ1-5; possibly TRBD1 for D (5 bases). Germline CDR1 reads SGHTA; CDR2 reads FQGNSA. CDR3 size: 15 residues. V dropped 0 bases and J dropped 4 bases, with 10 bases sitting between them. CDR3 residues: CASSLAWGGNQPQHF. The CDR3 DNA reads TGTGCCAGCAGCTTAGCCTGGGGGGGAAATCAGCCCCAGCATTTT.

This clone was recorded only once. The chain combines TRBV30 with TRBJ1-6, with 7 bases aligning to TRBD1. After removal of 1 base from V and 0 bases from J, the junction contained 6 bases not matched to a gene. CDR3 size: 17 residues. Germline V gene data show CDR1 as GTSNPN and CDR2 as SVGIG (reference sequence). The CDR3 loop is CAWSGFWDSSYNSPLHF. CDR3 DNA: TGTGCCTGGAGTGGCTTCTGGGACAGCTCCTATAATTCACCCCTCCACTTT.

The chain is built from TRBV5-4 and TRBJ2-4, with D possibly TRBD2 on 5 matching bases. This CDR3 is 11 amino acids long. Germline CDR1 SGHNT, CDR2 YYREEE (reference sequence). The V gene lost 4 bases and the J gene lost 11 bases, with 10 bases spanning the gap. This CDR3 reads CASSNSGFQYF. CDR3 DNA sequence: TGTGCCAGCAGCAACTCGGGGTTTCAGTACTTC.

The chain is built from TRBV5-5 and TRBJ2-3; D is unclear. The germline V gene encodes CDR1 SGHKS and CDR2 YYEKEE (reference sequence). This CDR3 region has 15 residues. V was shortened by 0 bases and J by 4 bases, with 12 bases between the two germline ends. The CDR3 DNA reads TGTGCCAGCAGCTTGGTCCCCTCAGTCCCAGATACGCAGTATTTT. Protein: CASSLVPSVPDTQYF.

The chain uses TRBV6-5 and TRBJ1-5; 7 bases agree with TRBD1. V lost 5 bases, J lost 12 bases, and 10 bases stayed unmatched. The CDR3 is 13 residues long. Germline V gives CDR1 MNHEY, CDR2 SVGAGI. CDR3 coding DNA: TGTGCCAGCAGTAACCTGCGGGACAGTAGCCAGCATTTT. Residues: CASSNLRDSSQHF.

The gene calls are TRBV6-2 or TRBV6-3 and TRBJ2-2; perhaps TRBD2 as D (6 bases). CDR3 size: 16 residues. V lost 4 bases, J lost 5 bases, and 17 bases lay in between. The germline CDR1 and CDR2 sequences are MNHEY and SVGEGT. The CDR3 reads CASSSSHGRGTGELFF. The CDR3 DNA reads TGTGCCAGCAGTTCCTCCCACGGGAGAGGGACCGGGGAGCTGTTTTTT.

The chain employs TRBV30 and TRBJ1-3, with no clear D. Germline values: CDR1 GTSNPN, CDR2 SVGIG (reference sequence). Trimming cost V 3 bases and J 9 bases, with 15 bases left between them. The CDR3 contains 13 residues. In DNA form, the CDR3 reads TGTGCCTGGAGCTCCTACAGAGATGGCACCATATATTTT. Translated: CAWSSYRDGTIYF.

The V call is TRBV6-5, the J call TRBJ2-1, with TRBD2 matching 8 bases. V dropped 8 bases and J dropped 1; count of bases not matched to a gene: 4. This CDR3 comprises 14 residues. The germline CDR1 and CDR2 sequences are MNHEY and SVGAGI. CDR3 sequence (DNA): TGTGCCAGCGCTCCTAGCGGGTCCTACAATGAGCAGTTCTTC. It specifies CASAPSGSYNEQFF.

Here the CDR3 DNA reads TGTGCCTGGAGTTCGGACAGGGGAGGCGAGCAGTACTTC. Protein: CAWSSDRGGEQYF. The chain couples TRBV30 to TRBJ2-7; 9 bases fit TRBD1. Germline loops: CDR1 GTSNPN, CDR2 SVGIG (reference sequence). This CDR3 is built from 13 residues. The junction had 5 bases not matched to a gene; V was cut back by 2 bases and J by 6 bases.

The chain uses TRBV9 and TRBJ2-1; 7 bases match TRBD2. The trim removed 4 bases at V and 1 base at J, leaving 5 bases unmatched. The V gene's germline CDR1 is SGDLS and CDR2 YYNGEE. CDR3 length equals 15 residues. CDR3 amino acids: CASSPGTTSYNEQFF. In DNA, the CDR3 is TGTGCCAGCAGCCCTGGGACTACTTCCTACAATGAGCAGTTCTTC.

The V call is TRBV28, the J call TRBJ1-5; TRBD1 might be the D (5 bases). The CDR3 extends over 13 amino acids. The V end was cut by 6 bases, the J end by 7 bases, with 13 bases between. CDR1 and CDR2 (germline): MDHEN, SYDVKM. CDR3 loop: CASRSRARQPQHF. The CDR3 DNA reads TGTGCCAGCAGGAGCAGGGCTCGCCAGCCCCAGCATTTT. Looking up the rest from reference TRBV28 and TRBJ1-5 gives the full variable domain: DVKVTQSSRYLVKRTGEKVFLECVQDMDHENMFWYRQDPGLGLRLIYFSYDVKMKEKGDIPEGYSVSREKKERFSLILESASTNQTSMYLCASRSRARQPQHFGDGTRLSIL.

The chain uses TRBV2 and TRBJ2-2; 7 bases match TRBD2. This CDR3 is built from 17 residues. The germline CDR1 and CDR2 sequences are SNHLY and FYNNEI. J was trimmed by 0 bases and V by 7 bases; bases with no gene match: 11. CDR3 amino acids: CASTADLAGANTGELFF. CDR3 coding DNA: TGTGCCAGCACCGCGGACCTGGCGGGAGCGAACACCGGGGAGCTGTTTTTT.

The rearrangement uses TRBV15 and TRBJ1-1, with 7 bases that match TRBD1. Trimming removed 1 base from V and 5 bases from J; junction bases left unmatched: 7. The CDR3 has 15 amino acids. Looked up from germline, CDR1 is LNHNV and CDR2 is YYDKDF (reference sequence). The CDR3 coding sequence is TGTGCCACCAGCAGAGGAGGAACAGGGGTGACTGAAGCTTTCTTT. Encoded protein: CATSRGGTGVTEAFF.

The genes are TRBV9 and TRBJ2-1; D is unresolved. The germline V gene encodes CDR1 SGDLS and CDR2 YYNGEE. Trimming removed 1 base from V and 6 bases from J, with 11 bases in between. This CDR3 comprises 14 residues. CDR3 bases: TGTGCCAGCAGCGTACAGCCCGAGGCCAATGAGCAGTTCTTC. Its protein product is CASSVQPEANEQFF.